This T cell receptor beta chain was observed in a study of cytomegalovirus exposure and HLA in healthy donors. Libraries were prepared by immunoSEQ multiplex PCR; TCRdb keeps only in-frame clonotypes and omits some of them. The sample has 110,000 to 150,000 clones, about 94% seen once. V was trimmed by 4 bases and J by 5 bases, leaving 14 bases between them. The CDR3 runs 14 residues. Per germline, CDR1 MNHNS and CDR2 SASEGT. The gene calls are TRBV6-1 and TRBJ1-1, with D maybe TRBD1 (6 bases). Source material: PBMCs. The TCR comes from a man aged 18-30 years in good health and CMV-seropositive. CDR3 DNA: TGTGCCAGCAGTGTTTACAGGGAGGGGACTGAAGCTTTCTTT. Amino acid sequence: CASSVYREGTEAFF.